Below are 9 T cell receptor beta chains sequenced from a single sample in a study of patients and donors after allogeneic stem cell transplantation (TCRdb year 2020). The library was prepared using RT-PCR. The sequencer was a NextSeq 550. TCRdb reworked the public reads: Q25 trimming with fastp, MiXCR clone assembly, productive beta chains retained. Every CDR3 protein is listed once, alongside the most common genes and DNA of its rows. This sample holds hundreds of thousands of distinct CDR3 sequences; 16% were observed only once. The biggest ten clones account for roughly 7.2% of the sample. The sequencing sample was made of blood, either unsorted or a sorted T cell fraction (not recorded which). These receptors all come from a human donor who was either an allogeneic HSCT recipient or a stem cell or donor lymphocyte infusion donor (not recorded which). It is not recorded whose cells these are; they may come from a transplant donor.

This clonotype was seen a few times. The chain uses TRBV30 and TRBJ2-1, with 7 bases fitting TRBD2. V gave up 4 bases and J gave up 0 bases; unmatched junction bases: 12. The CDR3 runs 17 residues. Looked up from germline, CDR1 is GTSNPN and CDR2 is SVGIG (reference sequence). CDR3 amino acids: CAWTPWALANSYNEQFF. CDR3 in DNA: TGTGCCTGGACCCCATGGGCACTAGCGAACTCCTACAATGAGCAGTTCTTC.

This clonotype has a count of ten or more. The genes are TRBV27 and TRBJ1-2; 7 bases are shared with TRBD1. In germline, CDR1 is MNHEY, CDR2 SMNVEV (reference sequence). The CDR3 loop spans 13 amino acids. The J segment lost 4 bases and the V segment lost 4 bases, leaving 3 bases of the junction unmatched. The CDR3 nucleotides are TGTGCCAGCAGTTCTACAGGGGCCTATGGCTACACCTTC. Residues: CASSSTGAYGYTF.

The V and J genes are TRBV6-1 and TRBJ1-4; D possibly corresponds to TRBD1 (6 bases). The CDR3 is 14 amino acids. Between the trimmed V and J ends, which lost 8 bases and 8 bases, there was a span of 18 bases. Germline CDR1 and CDR2: MNHNS and SASEGT. The CDR3 reads CASRRAGEREKLFF. The CDR3 nucleotides read TGTGCCAGCCGAAGGGCAGGGGAGAGGGAAAAACTGTTTTTT.

A few counts support this clonotype. The J gene is TRBJ1-3, the V gene TRBV20-1; the D is unclear. This CDR3 contains 15 residues. CDR1 is DFQATT, CDR2 SNEGSKA, per germline (reference sequence). The V gene lost 3 bases and the J gene lost 4 bases, with 16 bases spanning the gap. CDR3 amino acids: CSARGDTSRGNTIYF. The CDR3 coding sequence is TGCAGTGCTAGGGGAGATACCTCCCGGGGAAACACCATATATTTT.

In this sample, this clonotype turned up a few times. The chain uses TRBV29-1 and TRBJ2-3; D uncertain. Looked up from germline, CDR1 is SQVTM and CDR2 is ANQGSEA. The CDR3 has 14 residues. V lost 5 bases and J 0 bases, leaving 12 bases between the germline ends. CDR3 amino acids: CSVTALTSTDTQYF. For the CDR3, the DNA is TGCAGCGTTACGGCTCTTACTAGCACAGATACGCAGTATTTT.

Comment on this clonotype: A far larger clone is just one base off, so this is likely a read error. The rearrangement joins TRBV27 to TRBJ1-1; D unclear. Germline lookup yields CDR1 MNHEY and CDR2 SMNVEV (reference sequence). This CDR3 has 13 amino acids. The CDR3 region has the DNA TGTTCCAGCAGTTTGGCAGGCGTCACTGAAGCTTTCTTT. Its translation is CSSSLAGVTEAFF.

This clonotype showed up many times. J is TRBJ1-2 and V is TRBV12-3 or TRBV12-4, with D possibly matching TRBD1 (5 bases). Trimming pared 6 bases from V and 4 bases from J, leaving 12 bases between. This CDR3 comprises 13 residues. The CDR3 region is CASSPGTFYGYTF. CDR3 sequence (DNA): TGTGCCAGCAGCCCTGGGACCTTCTATGGCTACACCTTC.

This clonotype was seen at least ten times. The chain couples TRBV6-6 to TRBJ1-1; D is ambiguous. The CDR3 contains 12 residues. Germline values: CDR1 MNHNY, CDR2 SVGAGI (reference sequence). V was shortened by 6 bases and J by 9 bases, with 14 bases between the two germline ends. The CDR3 reads CASSPYSNQAFF. CDR3 bases: TGTGCCAGCAGCCCCTACAGTAATCAAGCTTTCTTT.

This rearrangement joins TRBV7-9 to TRBJ2-7; 13 positions match TRBD2. This CDR3 comprises 15 residues. V trimming: 5 bases; J trimming: 3 bases; junction bases outside the gene matches: 4. Germline CDR1 and CDR2: SEHNR and FQNEAQ (reference sequence). CDR3: CASSARTSGSYEQYF. The CDR3 nucleotides are TGTGCCAGCAGCGCTCGGACTAGCGGGAGCTACGAGCAGTACTTC.